This T cell receptor (beta chain) was captured in a study of shared clonotypes between healthy human individuals. General study findings and limits: Investigators collected only blood, and repertoires in tissues likely differ.

For this clone: The target antigen is unknown.

Per germline, CDR1 SGHRS and CDR2 YFSETQ. The V end was cut by 4 bases, the J end by 6 bases, with 8 bases between. The CDR3 is 12 residues long. The sorted-subset replicate PCRs were given around 200 ng DNA, which is about 30,000 T cell genomes. The assay was immunoSEQ multiplex PCR, and TCRdb's table has in-frame clones only and misses some. The sample lists some 2,500,000 clones, roughly 92% occurring once. Division of CD4+ cells produced a CD45RA+ naive subset and a CD45RA-negative memory subset. The V call is TRBV5-1, the J call TRBJ2-1, with a possible D match to TRBD1 (5 bases). The TCR originated in a man aged 18-30 years in good health. Some clones in this sample may be carry-over from other donors' samples. Input material: naive CD4+ T cells from PBMCs. As to subset: CD45RA+ positively selected. This CDR3 reads CASSQGFNEQFF. Here the CDR3 DNA reads TGCGCCAGCAGCCAGGGTTTCAATGAGCAGTTCTTC.